The T cell receptor (beta chain) described here comes from a study of T cells after yellow fever vaccination. This clonotype showed up many times. Antigen: not known. This CDR3 has 18 amino acids. Germline V gene lookup returns CDR1 MNHEY and CDR2 SVGEGT. J was trimmed by 2 bases and V by 4 bases; bases with no gene match: 11. The study, taken as a whole, reports: Most primary-vaccination clones recurred post-booster (about 96% CD4, 88% CD8).

One entry per CDR3 protein, called by TCRdb with MiXCR from the 5' RACE reads. This sample has over 150,000 distinct CDR3 sequences, with under 7.5% found just once. This receptor was obtained from a man aged 18 to 29 who received the YFV17D yellow fever vaccine. The sample consisted of CD4+ T cells sorted from PBMCs, taken 4 to 6 days after the first yellow fever vaccination. V usage is TRBV6-2 or TRBV6-3 and J usage is TRBJ2-7, with TRBD2 identical over 13 bases. As DNA, the CDR3 is TGTGCCAGCAGTTCCCCTACTAGCGGGGGGGGTTCCACCTACGAGCAGTACGTC. Its protein product is CASSSPTSGGGSTYEQYV.